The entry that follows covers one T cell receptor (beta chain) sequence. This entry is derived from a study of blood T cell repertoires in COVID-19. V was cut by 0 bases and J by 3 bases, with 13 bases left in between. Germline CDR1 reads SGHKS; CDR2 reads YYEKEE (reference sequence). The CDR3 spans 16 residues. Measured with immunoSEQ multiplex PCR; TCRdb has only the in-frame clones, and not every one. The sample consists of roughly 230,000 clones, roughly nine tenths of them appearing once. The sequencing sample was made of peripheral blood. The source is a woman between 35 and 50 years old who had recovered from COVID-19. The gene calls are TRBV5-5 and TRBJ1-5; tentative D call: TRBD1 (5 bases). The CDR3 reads CASSLVGGVVNQPQHF. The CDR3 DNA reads TGTGCCAGCAGCTTGGTTGGGGGGGTCGTCAATCAGCCCCAGCATTTT.